Presented here are 22 T cell receptor beta chains from one specimen sequenced in a study of T cell repertoires in cytomegalovirus infection. TCRdb used MiXCR to reprocess the reads, holding one entry per CDR3 protein. The sample shows under 200,000 distinct CDR3 sequences, approximately 30% of them seen only once. Sequenced material: PBMCs. These receptors all stem from a human donor in good health (CMV status not recorded). Some clones in this sample may be carry-over from other donors' samples.

This clonotype occurred many times. J is TRBJ1-1 and V is TRBV7-2; TRBD1 is a possible D gene (5 bases). V lost 1 base, J lost 2 bases, and 8 bases lay in between. This CDR3 has 14 residues. Germline CDR1 SGHTA, CDR2 FQGNSA. The CDR3 here is CASSLGWDNTEAFF. CDR3 bases: TGTGCCAGCAGCTTAGGCTGGGACAACACTGAAGCTTTCTTT.

V usage is TRBV18 and J usage is TRBJ2-2; D may match TRBD1 or TRBD2 (5 bases each). CDR1 and CDR2 from the germline V gene are KGHSH and LQKENI. V lost 3 bases, J lost 0 bases, and 8 bases lay in between. This CDR3 spans 15 amino acids. The CDR3 DNA reads TGTGCCAGCTCACCGGGACGGACGAACACCGGGGAGCTGTTTTTT. Its protein is CASSPGRTNTGELFF.

This clonotype was recorded a few times. The J gene is TRBJ1-1, the V gene TRBV6-5; D gene unclear. The CDR3 is made up of 13 amino acids. V was clipped by 5 bases and J by 1 base, with 8 bases between them. Per the germline V gene, CDR1 is MNHEY and CDR2 is SVGAGI. The CDR3 DNA is TGTGCCAGCAGTAAGGCGCCGAACACTGAAGCTTTCTTT. Amino acid sequence: CASSKAPNTEAFF.

This clonotype has more than one count but fewer than ten. For the CDR3, the DNA is TGTGCCAGCAGCTTAAGCACGGGGGGGACCGGGGAGCTGTTTTTT. It encodes CASSLSTGGTGELFF. The chain combines TRBV7-2 with TRBJ2-2, with 8 bases identical to TRBD2. The V gene end was trimmed by 2 bases and the J gene end by 5 bases; junction bases not matched to a gene: 4. The germline gives CDR1 SGHTA, CDR2 FQGNSA. The CDR3 length is 15 residues.

The V and J genes are TRBV15 and TRBJ1-2, with 11 nucleotides matching TRBD1. Germline V gene lookup returns CDR1 LNHNV and CDR2 YYDKDF (reference sequence). This CDR3 is 17 amino acids long. Trimming took 0 bases from V and 0 from J; bases not matched to a gene: 3. The CDR3 DNA reads as TGTGCCACCAGCAGAGATGGGGGACAGGGGGCTAACTATGGCTACACCTTC. It translates to CATSRDGGQGANYGYTF.

This chain connects TRBV11-2 to TRBJ2-3, with D tentatively TRBD2 (6 bases). CDR3 length: 15 amino acids. Trimming removed 5 bases from V and 2 bases from J, with 14 bases in between. Germline-derived CDR1 and CDR2 are SGHAT and FQNNGV. The CDR3 DNA follows: TGTGCCAGCAGCCCCCCGGGACTGGTCACAGATACGCAGTATTTT. Amino acids: CASSPPGLVTDTQYF.

The table lists this clonotype with a few counts. V usage is TRBV20-1 and J usage is TRBJ2-1; no definite D call. CDR3 length: 13 amino acids. The germline CDR1 and CDR2 sequences are DFQATT and SNEGSKA (reference sequence). V gave up 4 bases and J gave up 0 bases, with 7 bases separating them. In DNA, the CDR3 is TGCAGTGCTACTGTTAGCTCCTACAATGAGCAGTTCTTC. Its protein product is CSATVSSYNEQFF.

The genes are TRBV7-3 and TRBJ1-2; TRBD1 is a possible D gene (6 bases). Germline CDR1 and CDR2: SGHTA and FQGTGA. This CDR3 has 15 residues. Trimming pared 5 bases from V and 7 bases from J, leaving 20 bases between. The CDR3 spells CASSGGGGLPSGYTF. CDR3 DNA sequence: TGTGCCAGCAGCGGGGGAGGGGGGCTACCTTCTGGCTACACCTTC.

This clonotype has only a few counts. V and J are TRBV2 and TRBJ1-1; D remains unclear. CDR3 length equals 10 residues. Germline CDR1 is SNHLY and CDR2 is FYNNEI. V lost 0 bases and J lost 10, with 3 bases in between. The CDR3 is CASSEAVAFF. The CDR3 bases are TGTGCCAGCAGTGAAGCGGTAGCTTTCTTT.

In its sample, this clonotype was seen many times. This chain connects TRBV7-9 to TRBJ2-2; no clear D gene. Germline lookup yields CDR1 SEHNR and CDR2 FQNEAQ (reference sequence). Trimming shortened V by 1 base and J by 6 bases, and 3 bases separated the two germline ends. The CDR3 contains 12 residues. The CDR3 region is CASSLGAGELFF. DNA of the CDR3: TGTGCCAGCAGCTTAGGGGCCGGGGAGCTGTTTTTT. The variable domain in full, completed from reference TRBV7-9 and TRBJ2-2, reads DTGVSQNPRHKITKRGQNVTFRCDPISEHNRLYWYRQTLGQGPEFLTYFQNEAQLEKSRLLSDRFSAERPKGSFSTLEIQRTEQGDSAMYLCASSLGAGELFFGEGSRLTVL.

The V call is TRBV6-8, the J call TRBJ2-6, with unresolved D. V lost 0 bases and J lost 0, with 9 bases in between. The CDR3 is 17 residues long. Germline V gene lookup returns CDR1 MNHGY and CDR2 SAAAGT. CDR3 residues: CASSYSPHSSGANVLTF. As DNA, the CDR3 is TGTGCCAGCAGTTACTCCCCTCATAGCTCTGGGGCCAACGTCCTGACTTTC.

This clonotype was counted between two and nine times. The chain combines TRBV5-1 with TRBJ1-1; D is uncertain. Trimming took 0 bases from V and 11 from J, leaving 17 bases between them. The CDR3 sequence is 14 residues long. In germline, CDR1 is SGHRS, CDR2 YFSETQ. The CDR3 coding sequence is TGCGCCAGCAGCTTGGCCAGGAGTTCAAGGGAGGCTTTCTTT. It yields the protein CASSLARSSREAFF. Looking up the rest from reference TRBV5-1 and TRBJ1-1 gives the full variable domain: KAGVTQTPRYLIKTRGQQVTLSCSPISGHRSVSWYQQTPGQGLQFLFEYFSETQRNKGNFPGRFSGRQFSNSRSEMNVSTLELGDSALYLCASSLARSSREAFFGQGTRLTVV.

The chain links TRBV19 to TRBJ1-5, with 10 positions matching TRBD1. This CDR3 contains 16 residues. The germline V gene has CDR1 LNHDA and CDR2 SQIVND (reference sequence). Trimming at V came to 4 bases and at J to 5 bases, leaving 8 bases not matched to a gene. The CDR3 DNA reads as TGTGCCAGTAGTACTCGGGACAGGGGAGAGGATCAGCCCCAGCATTTT. Amino acid sequence: CASSTRDRGEDQPQHF.

As concerns this clonotype: One base away lies a much larger clone, so this may be a sequencing read error. The genes are TRBV7-9 and TRBJ2-2, with 7 bases that match TRBD1. The CDR3 loop spans 17 amino acids. CDR1 is SEHNR, CDR2 FQNEAQ, per germline (reference sequence). CDR3 sequence reads: CASSSKKDRLGTGVLFF. The CDR3 coding sequence is TGTGCCAGCAGCTCGAAAAAGGACAGGCTGGGCACCGGGGTGCTGTTTTTT.

This clonotype has more than one count but fewer than ten. The chain is built from TRBV2 and TRBJ2-5; 7 nucleotides align to TRBD2. CDR1 is SNHLY, CDR2 FYNNEI, per germline. The J segment lost 1 base and the V segment lost 6 bases, leaving 8 bases of the junction unmatched. The CDR3 runs 15 residues. CDR3 loop: CASRPLAGPQETQYF. The DNA for the CDR3 is TGTGCCAGCAGGCCTTTAGCGGGCCCCCAAGAGACCCAGTACTTC. Together with reference TRBV2 and TRBJ2-5, the CDR3 gives the full variable domain: EPEVTQTPSHQVTQMGQEVILRCVPISNHLYFYWYRQILGQKVEFLVSFYNNEISEKSEIFDDQFSVERPDGSNFTLKIRSTKLEDSAMYFCASRPLAGPQETQYFGPGTRLLVL.

This clonotype was seen ten or more times. This chain links TRBV10-3 with TRBJ1-6, with no clear D. Germline V lookup: CDR1 ENHRY, CDR2 SYGVKD. CDR3 length equals 15 residues. Trimming pared 0 bases from V and 8 bases from J, leaving 11 bases between. The CDR3 DNA reads as TGTGCCATCAGTGAGTCTCCGGGAACGGATTCACCCCTCCACTTT. It is translated as CAISESPGTDSPLHF.

The genes are TRBV20-1 and TRBJ2-7, with a possible D match to TRBD1 (6 bases). Germline V gene lookup returns CDR1 DFQATT and CDR2 SNEGSKA (reference sequence). This CDR3 has 15 residues. V lost 6 bases, J lost 0 bases, and 18 bases lay in between. The CDR3 nucleotides are TGCAGTGCCTCTGCCGGGACACCGAGCTCCTACGAGCAGTACTTC. Its protein is CSASAGTPSSYEQYF.

In its sample, this clonotype ranks as medium-sized. The chain uses TRBV12-3 or TRBV12-4 and TRBJ1-2, with unresolved D. The CDR3 runs to 8 residues. V was pared by 6 bases and J by 10 bases, with 3 bases between. The CDR3 coding sequence is TGTGCCAGCAGCCCCTACACCTTC. It translates to CASSPYTF.

The rearrangement uses TRBV29-1 and TRBJ1-2; D is undetermined. The CDR3 totals 11 residues. In germline, CDR1 is SQVTM, CDR2 ANQGSEA. Trimming took off 8 bases at V and 1 base at J, with 8 bases between the two ends. CDR3 sequence (DNA): TGCAGCATAAGGAGTAACTATGGCTACACCTTC. Protein product: CSIRSNYGYTF.

The table lists this clonotype with a few counts. The V and J genes are TRBV11-2 and TRBJ1-2; D gene uncertain. V lost 2 bases, J lost 5 bases, and 9 bases lay in between. Germline CDR1 reads SGHAT; CDR2 reads FQNNGV. The CDR3 covers 13 residues. CDR3 sequence reads: CASSLLRAYGYTF. CDR3 nucleotide sequence: TGTGCCAGCAGCTTACTCCGGGCGTATGGCTACACCTTC.

This clonotype was observed many times. The CDR3 protein is CASSSVPLGYTF. As DNA, the CDR3 is TGTGCCAGCAGCTCAGTCCCCTTAGGCTACACCTTC. The chain employs TRBV7-2 and TRBJ1-2; D is undetermined. The germline CDR1 and CDR2 sequences are SGHTA and FQGNSA. The CDR3 length is 12 residues. V shed 4 bases and J shed 8 bases, with 11 bases lying between them.

The chain carries TRBV6-2 or TRBV6-3 and TRBJ2-7, with D tentatively TRBD1 or TRBD2 (5 bases each). With 7 bases removed from V and 9 bases from J, the gap between germline ends came to 16 bases. The germline V gene encodes CDR1 MNHEY and CDR2 SVGEGT. The CDR3 consists of 12 residues. DNA for the CDR3: TGTGCCAGCACGTCAACCCCGGGACCGCAGTACTTC. It encodes CASTSTPGPQYF.